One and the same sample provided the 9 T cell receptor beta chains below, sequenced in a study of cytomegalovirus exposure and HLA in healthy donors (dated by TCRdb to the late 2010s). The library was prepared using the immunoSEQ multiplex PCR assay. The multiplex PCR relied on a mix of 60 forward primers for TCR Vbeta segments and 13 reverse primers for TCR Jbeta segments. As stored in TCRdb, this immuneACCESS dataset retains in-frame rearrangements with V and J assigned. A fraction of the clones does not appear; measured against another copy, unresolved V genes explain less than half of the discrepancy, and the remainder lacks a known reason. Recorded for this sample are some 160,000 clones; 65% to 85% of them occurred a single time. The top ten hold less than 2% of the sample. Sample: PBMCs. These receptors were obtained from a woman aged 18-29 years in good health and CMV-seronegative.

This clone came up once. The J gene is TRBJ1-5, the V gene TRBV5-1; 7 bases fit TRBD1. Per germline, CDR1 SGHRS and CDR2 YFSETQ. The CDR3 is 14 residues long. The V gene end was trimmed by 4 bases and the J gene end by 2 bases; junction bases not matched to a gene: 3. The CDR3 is CASSPGTGNQPQHF. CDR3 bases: TGCGCCAGCAGCCCTGGGACAGGCAATCAGCCCCAGCATTTT.

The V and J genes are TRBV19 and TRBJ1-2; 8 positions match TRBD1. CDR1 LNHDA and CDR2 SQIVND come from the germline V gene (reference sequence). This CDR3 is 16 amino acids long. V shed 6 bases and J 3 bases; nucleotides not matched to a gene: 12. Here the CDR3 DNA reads TGTGCCAGTAGCTTGCCTCCGGGACAGGAGGACTATGGCTACACCTTC. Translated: CASSLPPGQEDYGYTF.

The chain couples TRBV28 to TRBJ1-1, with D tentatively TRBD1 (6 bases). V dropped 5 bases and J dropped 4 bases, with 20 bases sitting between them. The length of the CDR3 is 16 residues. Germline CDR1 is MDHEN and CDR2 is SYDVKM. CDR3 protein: CASSKGGGFTITEAFF. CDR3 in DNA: TGTGCCAGCAGTAAAGGGGGGGGTTTCACAATCACTGAAGCTTTCTTT.

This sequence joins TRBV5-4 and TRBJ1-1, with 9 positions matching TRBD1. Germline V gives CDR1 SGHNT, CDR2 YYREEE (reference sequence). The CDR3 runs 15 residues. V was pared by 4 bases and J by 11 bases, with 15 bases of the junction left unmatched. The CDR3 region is CASSLIVGQGSQAFF. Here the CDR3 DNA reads TGTGCCAGCAGCCTGATTGTCGGACAGGGGTCGCAGGCTTTCTTT.

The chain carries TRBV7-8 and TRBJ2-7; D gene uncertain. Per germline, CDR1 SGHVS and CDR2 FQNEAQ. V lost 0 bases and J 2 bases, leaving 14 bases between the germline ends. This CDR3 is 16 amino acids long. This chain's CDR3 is CASSLALRPIPYEQYF. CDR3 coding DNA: TGTGCCAGCAGCTTAGCGCTGCGGCCGATACCCTACGAGCAGTACTTC.

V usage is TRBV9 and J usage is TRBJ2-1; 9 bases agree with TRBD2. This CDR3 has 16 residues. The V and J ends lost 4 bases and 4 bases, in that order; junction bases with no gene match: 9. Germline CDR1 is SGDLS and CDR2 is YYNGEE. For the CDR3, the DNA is TGTGCCAGCAGCCCCCTCAGGACTAGCGAGTACAATGAGCAGTTCTTC. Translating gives CASSPLRTSEYNEQFF.

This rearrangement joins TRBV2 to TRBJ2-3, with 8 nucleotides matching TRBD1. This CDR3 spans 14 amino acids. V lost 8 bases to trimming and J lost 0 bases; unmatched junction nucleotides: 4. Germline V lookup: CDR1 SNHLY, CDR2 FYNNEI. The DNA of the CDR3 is TGTGCCAGCCGCCGACAGGGGAGCACAGATACGCAGTATTTT. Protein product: CASRRQGSTDTQYF.

The CDR3 nucleotides are TGTGCCAGCAGCTTTCCTCAGGGGGCAAATGGCTACACCTTC. Protein: CASSFPQGANGYTF. The chain links TRBV5-8 to TRBJ1-2, with 8 bases aligning to TRBD1. V lost 2 bases to trimming and J lost 6 bases; unmatched junction nucleotides: 6. This CDR3 has 14 amino acids. The V gene's germline CDR1 is SGHTS and CDR2 YDEGEE.

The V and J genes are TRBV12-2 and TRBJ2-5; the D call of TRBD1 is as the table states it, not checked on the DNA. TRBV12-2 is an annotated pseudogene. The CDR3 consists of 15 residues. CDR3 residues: CASRKGQNRKETQYF. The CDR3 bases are TGTGCAAGTCGAAAGGGACAAAATCGAAAAGAGACCCAGTACTTC.